This T cell receptor beta chain was captured by sequencing in a study of T cell repertoires in cytomegalovirus infection. Study results and limitations: In two of eight donors, the top clonotype was HLA-C-restricted CMV-specific.

TCRdb analysed the reads with MiXCR anew, one entry per CDR3 protein. The table has 480,000 or so distinct CDR3 sequences, 10% to 12% seen once. The V gene lost 1 base and the J gene lost 6 bases, with 12 bases spanning the gap. Germline assignment: CDR1 PRHDT and CDR2 FYEKMQ (reference sequence). This CDR3 region has 14 residues. This clonotype was detected only a few times. The antigen is unknown. This chain joins TRBV13 and TRBJ1-2; no firm D call. Specimen: PBMCs. This TCR was recovered from a human donor in good health (CMV status not recorded). Some clones in this sample may be carry-over from other donors' samples. CDR3 sequence: CASSLVGNGDGYTF. DNA of the CDR3: TGTGCCAGCAGCTTAGTGGGGAATGGTGATGGCTACACCTTC.